This T cell receptor (beta chain) was observed in a study of shared clonotypes between healthy human individuals. Looking at the study overall: Each donor contributed plates that comprised three CD4 naive, three CD4 memory, two CD8 naive and one CD8 memory.

In the case of this clone: Its cognate antigen is unknown.

Germline-derived CDR1 and CDR2 are MRHNA and SNTAGT. Trimming cost V 5 bases and J 9 bases; bases outside gene matches: 13. The CDR3 runs to 15 residues. Naive CD8 cells lacked CD45RO and underwent positive selection for CCR7, leaving out terminally differentiated effector memory CD45RA+ cells. The data were produced by immunoSEQ multiplex PCR, yet TCRdb's version contains in-frame clones alone and is incomplete. The sample contains 600,000 or so clones, 95% of which appear only once. General study findings and limits: In a handful of donors, approximately 5% of naive CD4 clonotypes appeared in common. Relative to clonotypes present in all four donors, those not shared had lower generation probabilities.

This receptor was identified in a woman in her twenties or thirties in good health. The sample taken for sequencing was naive CD8+ T cells sorted from blood. The chain carries TRBV6-4 and TRBJ2-1; 7 nucleotides agree with TRBD2. The DNA of the CDR3 is TGTGCCAGCAGTTCCACGGGGGGAGGAGAGGGTGAGCAGTTCTTC. Protein sequence: CASSSTGGGEGEQFF.